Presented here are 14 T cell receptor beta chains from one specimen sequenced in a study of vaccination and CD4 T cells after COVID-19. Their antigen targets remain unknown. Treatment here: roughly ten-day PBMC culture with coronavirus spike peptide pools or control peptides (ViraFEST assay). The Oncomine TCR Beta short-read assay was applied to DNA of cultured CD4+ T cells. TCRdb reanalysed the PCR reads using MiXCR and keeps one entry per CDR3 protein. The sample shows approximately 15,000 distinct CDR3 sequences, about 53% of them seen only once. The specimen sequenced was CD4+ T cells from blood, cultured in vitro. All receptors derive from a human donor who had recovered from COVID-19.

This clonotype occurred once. Here the CDR3 DNA reads TGTGCCAGCTCCAGCGAAGCTAACTATGGCTACACCTTC. Translation gives CASSSEANYGYTF. V usage is TRBV18 and J usage is TRBJ1-2; no firm D call. This CDR3 comprises 13 residues. The germline V gene encodes CDR1 KGHSH and CDR2 LQKENI. V lost 6 bases and J 0 bases, leaving 8 bases between the germline ends. The full variable domain, completed using reference TRBV18 and TRBJ1-2, is NAGVMQNPRHLVRRRGQEARLRCSPMKGHSHVYWYRQLPEEGLKFMVYLQKENIIDESGMPKERFSAEFPKEGPSILRIQQVVRGDSAAYFCASSSEANYGYTFGSGTRLTVV.

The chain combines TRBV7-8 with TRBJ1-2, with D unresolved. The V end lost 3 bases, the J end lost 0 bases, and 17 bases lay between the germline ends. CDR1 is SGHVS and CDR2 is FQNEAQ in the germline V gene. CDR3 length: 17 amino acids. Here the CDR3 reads CASSFRASPRANYGYTF. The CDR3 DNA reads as TGTGCCAGCAGCTTCCGGGCCAGTCCCCGAGCTAACTATGGCTACACCTTC.

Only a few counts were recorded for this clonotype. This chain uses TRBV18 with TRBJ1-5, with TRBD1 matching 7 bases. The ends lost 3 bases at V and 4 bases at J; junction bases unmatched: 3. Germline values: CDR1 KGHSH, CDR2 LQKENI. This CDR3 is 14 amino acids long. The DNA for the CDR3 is TGTGCCAGCTCACCCGACAGGGCGAATCAGCCCCAGCATTTT. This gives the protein CASSPDRANQPQHF.

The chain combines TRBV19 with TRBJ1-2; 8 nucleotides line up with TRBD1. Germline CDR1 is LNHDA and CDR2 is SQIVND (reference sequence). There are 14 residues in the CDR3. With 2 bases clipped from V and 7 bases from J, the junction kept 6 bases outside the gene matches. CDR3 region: CASSIRPGGIGYTF. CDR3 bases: TGTGCCAGTAGTATACGCCCAGGGGGCATTGGCTACACCTTC.

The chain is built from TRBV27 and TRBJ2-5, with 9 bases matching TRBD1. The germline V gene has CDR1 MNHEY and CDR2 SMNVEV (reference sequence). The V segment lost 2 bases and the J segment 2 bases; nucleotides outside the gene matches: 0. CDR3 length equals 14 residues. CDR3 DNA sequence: TGTGCCAGCAGTTTAGACAGGGGGCAAGAGACCCAGTACTTC. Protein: CASSLDRGQETQYF.

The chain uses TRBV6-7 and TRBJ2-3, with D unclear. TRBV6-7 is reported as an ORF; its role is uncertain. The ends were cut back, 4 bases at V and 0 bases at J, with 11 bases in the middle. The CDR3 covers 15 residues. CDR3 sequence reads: CASSLPSLSTDTQYF. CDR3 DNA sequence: TGTGCCAGCAGTTTGCCTAGTCTAAGCACAGATACGCAGTATTTT.

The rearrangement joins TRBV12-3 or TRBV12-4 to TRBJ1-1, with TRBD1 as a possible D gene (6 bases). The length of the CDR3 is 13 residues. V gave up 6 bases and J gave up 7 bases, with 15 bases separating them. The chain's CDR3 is CASSLRGSGEAFF. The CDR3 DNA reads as TGTGCCAGCAGCTTGAGGGGGTCAGGTGAAGCTTTCTTT.

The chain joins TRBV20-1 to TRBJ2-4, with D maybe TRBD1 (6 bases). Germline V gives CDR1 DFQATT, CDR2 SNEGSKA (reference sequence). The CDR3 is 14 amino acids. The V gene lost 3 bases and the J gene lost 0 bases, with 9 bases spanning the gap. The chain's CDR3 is CSARDSLAKNIQYF. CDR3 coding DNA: TGCAGTGCTAGGGACAGTCTAGCCAAAAACATTCAGTACTTC.

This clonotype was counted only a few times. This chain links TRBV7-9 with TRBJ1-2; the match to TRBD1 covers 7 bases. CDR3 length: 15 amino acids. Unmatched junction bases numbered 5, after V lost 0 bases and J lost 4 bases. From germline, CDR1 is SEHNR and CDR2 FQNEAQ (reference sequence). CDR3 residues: CASSLAEGQPYGYTF. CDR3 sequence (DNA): TGTGCCAGCAGCTTAGCCGAGGGACAGCCCTATGGCTACACCTTC.

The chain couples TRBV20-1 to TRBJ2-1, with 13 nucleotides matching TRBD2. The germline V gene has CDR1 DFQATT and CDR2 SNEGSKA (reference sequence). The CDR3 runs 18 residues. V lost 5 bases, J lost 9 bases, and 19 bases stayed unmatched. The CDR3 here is CSAGGLAGVGDLGVEQFF. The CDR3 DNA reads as TGCAGTGCTGGCGGACTAGCGGGAGTAGGGGACCTTGGAGTTGAGCAGTTCTTC.

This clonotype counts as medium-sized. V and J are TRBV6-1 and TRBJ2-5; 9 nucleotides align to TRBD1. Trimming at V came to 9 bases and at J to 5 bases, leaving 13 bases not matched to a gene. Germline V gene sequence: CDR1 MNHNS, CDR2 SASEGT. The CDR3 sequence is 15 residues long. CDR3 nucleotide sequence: TGTGCCAGTACCTTCAACAGGGGGCGCGGTGAGACCCAGTACTTC. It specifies CASTFNRGRGETQYF.

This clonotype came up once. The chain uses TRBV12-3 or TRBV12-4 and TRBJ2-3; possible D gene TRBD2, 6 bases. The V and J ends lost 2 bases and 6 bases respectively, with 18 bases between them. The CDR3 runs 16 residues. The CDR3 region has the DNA TGTGCCAGCAGTTTATTGGCGGGACCCCGCCCGGATACGCAGTATTTT. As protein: CASSLLAGPRPDTQYF.

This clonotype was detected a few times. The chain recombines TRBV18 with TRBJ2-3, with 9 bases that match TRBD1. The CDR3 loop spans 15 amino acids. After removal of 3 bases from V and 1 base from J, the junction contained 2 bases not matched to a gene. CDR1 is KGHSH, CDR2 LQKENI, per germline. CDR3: CASSPNRGRTDTQYF. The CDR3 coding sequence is TGTGCCAGCTCACCGAACAGGGGGCGCACAGATACGCAGTATTTT.

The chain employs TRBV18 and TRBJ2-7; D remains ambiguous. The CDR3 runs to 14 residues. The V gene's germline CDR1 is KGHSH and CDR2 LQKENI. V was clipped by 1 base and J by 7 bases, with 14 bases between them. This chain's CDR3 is CASSPQGTRREQYF. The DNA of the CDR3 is TGTGCCAGCTCACCACAGGGTACTCGGCGAGAGCAGTACTTC.